This entry features one TCR beta chain sequence. The assay was immunoSEQ multiplex PCR, and TCRdb's table has in-frame clones only and misses some. The sample consists of about 98,000 clones, around nine tenths of them appearing once. The CDR3 has 13 amino acids. Germline V lookup: CDR1 GTSNPN, CDR2 SVGIG (reference sequence). Patients at the Seattle site were enrolled during active infection and followed longitudinally. The sample belongs to a study of blood T cell repertoires in COVID-19. Whole-study context: PBMCs, B-cell-depleted T cells, or T cells were the source of the cDNA or gDNA that made up the material.

The receptor was isolated from a woman aged 50 to 60 with COVID-19, enrolled during active disease. The J gene is TRBJ1-2, the V gene TRBV30; 8 positions agree with TRBD1. The sequenced material came from peripheral blood. The DNA for the CDR3 is TGTGCGCATCTTACAGGGGGAGCAGGCGGCTACACCTTC. Its translation: CAHLTGGAGGYTF. The whole variable domain, filled in from reference TRBV30 and TRBJ1-2, reads SQTIHQWPATLVQPVGSPLSLECTVEGTSNPNLYWYRQAAGRGLQLLFYSVGIGQISSEVPQNLSASRPQDRQFILSSKKLLLSDSGFYLCAHLTGGAGGYTFGSGTRLTVV.